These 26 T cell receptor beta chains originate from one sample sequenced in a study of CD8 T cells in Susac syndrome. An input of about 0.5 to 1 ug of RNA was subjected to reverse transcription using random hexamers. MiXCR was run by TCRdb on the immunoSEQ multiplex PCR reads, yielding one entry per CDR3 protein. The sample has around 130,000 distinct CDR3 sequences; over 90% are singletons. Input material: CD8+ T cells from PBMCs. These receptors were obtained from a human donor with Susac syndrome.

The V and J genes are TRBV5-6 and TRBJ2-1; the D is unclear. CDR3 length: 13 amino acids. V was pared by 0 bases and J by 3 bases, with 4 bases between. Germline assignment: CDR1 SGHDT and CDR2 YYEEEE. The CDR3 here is CASSLVNYNEQFF. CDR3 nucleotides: TGTGCCAGCAGCTTGGTCAACTACAATGAGCAGTTCTTC.

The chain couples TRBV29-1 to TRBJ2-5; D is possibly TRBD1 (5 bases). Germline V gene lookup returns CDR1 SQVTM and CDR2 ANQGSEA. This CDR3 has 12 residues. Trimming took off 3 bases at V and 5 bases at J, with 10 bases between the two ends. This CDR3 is CSVDREWETQYF. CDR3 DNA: TGCAGCGTTGACAGGGAATGGGAGACCCAGTACTTC.

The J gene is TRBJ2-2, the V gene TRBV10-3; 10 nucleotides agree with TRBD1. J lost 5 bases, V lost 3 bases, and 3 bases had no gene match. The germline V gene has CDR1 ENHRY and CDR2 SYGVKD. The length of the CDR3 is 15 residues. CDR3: CAISDRDRGTGELFF. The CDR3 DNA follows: TGTGCCATCAGTGACCGGGACAGGGGAACCGGGGAGCTGTTTTTT.

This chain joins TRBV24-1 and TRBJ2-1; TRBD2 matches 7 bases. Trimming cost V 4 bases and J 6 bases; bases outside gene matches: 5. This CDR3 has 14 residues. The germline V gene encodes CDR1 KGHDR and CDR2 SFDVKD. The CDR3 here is CATSDPGTTNEQFF. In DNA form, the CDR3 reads TGTGCCACCAGTGACCCGGGGACTACCAATGAGCAGTTCTTC.

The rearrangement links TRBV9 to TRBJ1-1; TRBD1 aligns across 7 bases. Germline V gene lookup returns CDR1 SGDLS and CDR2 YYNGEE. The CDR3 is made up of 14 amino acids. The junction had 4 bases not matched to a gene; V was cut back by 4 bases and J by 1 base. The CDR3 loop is CASSTQGGNTEAFF. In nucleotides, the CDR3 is TGTGCCAGCAGCACGCAGGGGGGGAACACTGAAGCTTTCTTT. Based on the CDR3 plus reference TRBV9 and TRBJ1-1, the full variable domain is DSGVTQTPKHLITATGQRVTLRCSPRSGDLSVYWYQQSLDQGLQFLIQYYNGEERAKGNILERFSAQQFPDLHSELNLSSLELGDSALYFCASSTQGGNTEAFFGQGTRLTVV.

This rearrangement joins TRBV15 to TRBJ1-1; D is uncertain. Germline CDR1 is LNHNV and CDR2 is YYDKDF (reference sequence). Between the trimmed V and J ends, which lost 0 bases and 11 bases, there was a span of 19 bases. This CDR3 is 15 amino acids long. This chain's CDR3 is CATSRDDPQRESAFF. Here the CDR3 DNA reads TGTGCCACCAGCAGAGACGATCCACAGAGGGAATCGGCTTTCTTT.

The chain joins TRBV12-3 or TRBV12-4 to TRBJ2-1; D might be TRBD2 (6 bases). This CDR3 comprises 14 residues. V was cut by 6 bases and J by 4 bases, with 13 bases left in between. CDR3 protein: CASSRGAGYNEQFF. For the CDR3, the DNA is TGTGCCAGCAGCCGAGGCGCGGGGTACAATGAGCAGTTCTTC.

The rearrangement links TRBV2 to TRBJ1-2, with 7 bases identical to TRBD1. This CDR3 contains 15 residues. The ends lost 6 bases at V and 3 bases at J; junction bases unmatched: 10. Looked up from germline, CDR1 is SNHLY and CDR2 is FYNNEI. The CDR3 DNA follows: TGTGCCAGCAGCAGAGGGGCAGGGGGAGACTATGGCTACACCTTC. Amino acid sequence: CASSRGAGGDYGYTF.

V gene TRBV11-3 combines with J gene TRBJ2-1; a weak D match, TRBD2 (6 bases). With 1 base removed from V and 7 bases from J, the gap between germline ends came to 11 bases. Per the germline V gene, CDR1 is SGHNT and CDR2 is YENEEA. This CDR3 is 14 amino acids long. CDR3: CASSLGTGDNEQFF. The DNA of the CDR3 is TGTGCCAGCAGCTTAGGTACGGGGGATAATGAGCAGTTCTTC.

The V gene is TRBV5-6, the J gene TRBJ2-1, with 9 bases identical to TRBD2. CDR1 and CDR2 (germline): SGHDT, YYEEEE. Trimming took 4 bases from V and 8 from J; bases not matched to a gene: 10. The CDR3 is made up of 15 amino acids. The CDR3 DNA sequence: TGTGCCAGCAGCCCTGAGAGCGGGGGGTGGCATGAGCAGTTCTTC. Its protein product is CASSPESGGWHEQFF.

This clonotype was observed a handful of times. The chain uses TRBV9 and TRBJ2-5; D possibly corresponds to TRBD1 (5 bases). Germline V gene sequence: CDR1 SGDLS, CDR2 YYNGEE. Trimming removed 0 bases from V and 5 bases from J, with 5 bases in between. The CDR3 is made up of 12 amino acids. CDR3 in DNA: TGTGCCAGCAGCGTAGAGGGGGAGACCCAGTACTTC. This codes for CASSVEGETQYF.

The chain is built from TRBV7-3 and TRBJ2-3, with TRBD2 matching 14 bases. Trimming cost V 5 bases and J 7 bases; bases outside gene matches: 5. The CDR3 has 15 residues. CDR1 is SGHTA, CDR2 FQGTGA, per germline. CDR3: CASSPGTSGGHTQYF. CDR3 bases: TGTGCCAGCAGCCCCGGGACTAGCGGGGGTCATACGCAGTATTTT.

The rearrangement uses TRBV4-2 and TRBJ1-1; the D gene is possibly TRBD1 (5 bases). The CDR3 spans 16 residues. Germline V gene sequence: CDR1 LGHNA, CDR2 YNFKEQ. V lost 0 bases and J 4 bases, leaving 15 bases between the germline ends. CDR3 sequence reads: CASSQEGAALGTEAFF. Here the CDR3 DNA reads TGTGCCAGCAGCCAAGAAGGGGCCGCTTTAGGCACTGAAGCTTTCTTT.

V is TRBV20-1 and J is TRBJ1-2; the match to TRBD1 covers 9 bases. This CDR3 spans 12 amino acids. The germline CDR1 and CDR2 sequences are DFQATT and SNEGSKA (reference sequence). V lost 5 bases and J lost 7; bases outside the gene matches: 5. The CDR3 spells CSALQGAGGYTF. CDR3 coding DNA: TGCAGTGCTTTACAGGGGGCCGGTGGCTACACCTTC.

CDR3 nucleotide sequence: TGTGCCAGCAGCACAGTAGAGAGGGGAAACACCATATATTTT. As protein: CASSTVERGNTIYF. The V gene is TRBV4-2, the J gene TRBJ1-3; D is unresolved. The ends were cut back, 5 bases at V and 4 bases at J, with 12 bases in the middle. The CDR3 length is 14 residues. Germline CDR1 LGHNA, CDR2 YNFKEQ.

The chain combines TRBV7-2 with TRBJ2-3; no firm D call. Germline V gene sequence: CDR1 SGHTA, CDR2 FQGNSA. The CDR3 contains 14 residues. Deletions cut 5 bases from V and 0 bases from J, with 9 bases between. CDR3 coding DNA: TGTGCCAGCAGCCCCACATGGAGCACAGATACGCAGTATTTT. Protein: CASSPTWSTDTQYF.

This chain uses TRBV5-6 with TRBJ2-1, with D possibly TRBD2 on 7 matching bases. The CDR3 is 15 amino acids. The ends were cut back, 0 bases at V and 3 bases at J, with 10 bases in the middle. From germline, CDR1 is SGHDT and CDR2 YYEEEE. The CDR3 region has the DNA TGTGCCAGCAGCTTGGAGGGGGGGCTCTACAATGAGCAGTTCTTC. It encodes CASSLEGGLYNEQFF.

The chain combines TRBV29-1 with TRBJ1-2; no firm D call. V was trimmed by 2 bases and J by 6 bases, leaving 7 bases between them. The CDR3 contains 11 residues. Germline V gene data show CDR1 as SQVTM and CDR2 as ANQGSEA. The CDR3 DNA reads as TGCAGCGTTGAATACATTGATGGCTACACCTTC. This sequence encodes CSVEYIDGYTF.

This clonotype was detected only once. CDR3 nucleotides: TGTGCCAGCAGTGAACGGGACTCTATTTACAATGAGCAGTTCTTC. This encodes CASSERDSIYNEQFF. The chain couples TRBV25-1 to TRBJ2-1; D might be TRBD2 (6 bases). Trimming shortened V by 2 bases and J by 4 bases, and 12 bases separated the two germline ends. Germline CDR1 is MGHDK and CDR2 is SYGVNS. The CDR3 has 15 amino acids.

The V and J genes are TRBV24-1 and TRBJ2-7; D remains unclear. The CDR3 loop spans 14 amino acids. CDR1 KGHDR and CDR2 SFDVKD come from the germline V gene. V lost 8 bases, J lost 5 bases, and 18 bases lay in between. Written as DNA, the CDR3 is TGTGCCACCATGGTGAAGGAGTCCCCCCACGAGCAGTACTTC. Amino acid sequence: CATMVKESPHEQYF.

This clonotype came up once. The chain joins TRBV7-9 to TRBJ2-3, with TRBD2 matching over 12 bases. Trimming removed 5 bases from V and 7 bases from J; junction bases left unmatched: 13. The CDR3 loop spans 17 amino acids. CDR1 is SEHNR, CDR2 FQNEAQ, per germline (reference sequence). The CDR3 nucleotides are TGTGCCAGCAGCGGACCGGGACTAGCGGGCCCCCTATATACGCAGTATTTT. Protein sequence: CASSGPGLAGPLYTQYF.

The CDR3 region has the DNA TGTGCCAGCAGCGGGATTGGGGGGAGGTCCTACAATGAGCAGTTCTTC. Translated: CASSGIGGRSYNEQFF. This chain connects TRBV7-9 to TRBJ2-1; possibly TRBD2 for D (6 bases). This CDR3 is 16 amino acids long. V gave up 5 bases and J gave up 1 base, with 15 bases separating them. Looked up from germline, CDR1 is SEHNR and CDR2 is FQNEAQ (reference sequence).

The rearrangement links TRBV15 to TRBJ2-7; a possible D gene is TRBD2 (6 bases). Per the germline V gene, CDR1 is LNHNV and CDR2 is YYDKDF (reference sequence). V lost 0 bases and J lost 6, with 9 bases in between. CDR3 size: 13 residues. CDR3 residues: CATSRDGGSEQYF. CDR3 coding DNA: TGTGCCACCAGCAGAGATGGAGGGAGCGAGCAGTACTTC.

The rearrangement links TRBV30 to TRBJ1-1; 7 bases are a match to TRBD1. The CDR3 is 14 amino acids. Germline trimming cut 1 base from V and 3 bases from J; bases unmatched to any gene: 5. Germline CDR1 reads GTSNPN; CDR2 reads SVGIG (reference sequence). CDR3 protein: CAWSGPGGYTEAFF. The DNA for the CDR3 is TGTGCCTGGAGTGGGCCAGGGGGGTACACTGAAGCTTTCTTT.

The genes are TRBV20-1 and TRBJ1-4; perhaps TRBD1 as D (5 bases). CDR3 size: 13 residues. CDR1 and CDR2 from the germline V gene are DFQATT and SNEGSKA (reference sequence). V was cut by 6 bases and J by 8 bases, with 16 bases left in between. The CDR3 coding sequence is TGCAGTGCCTACGGGGGGGTAGGGGAAAAACTGTTTTTT. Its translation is CSAYGGVGEKLFF.

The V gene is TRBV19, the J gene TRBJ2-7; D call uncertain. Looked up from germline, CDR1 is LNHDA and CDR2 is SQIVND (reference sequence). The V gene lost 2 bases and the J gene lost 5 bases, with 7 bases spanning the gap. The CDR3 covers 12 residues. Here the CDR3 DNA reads TGTGCCAGTAGTATAAATGCGGACGAGCAGTACTTC. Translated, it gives CASSINADEQYF.